Listed here are 27 T cell receptor beta chains from one sample, sequenced in a study of regulatory and conventional T cells in RAG deficiency. The data were produced by immunoSEQ multiplex PCR, yet TCRdb's version contains in-frame clones alone and is incomplete. The profile shows about 30,000 clones, about 96% of them singletons. Blood CD4+ CD25-low CD127-high conventional T cells supplied the genomic DNA template. These data were likewise used in another study, on regulatory T cells. From that report: The PCR used 52 TRBV and 13 TRBJ primers.

The specimen sequenced was CD25- CD4+ T cells sorted from blood. These receptor sequences come from a human donor in good health.

This sequence joins TRBV5-5 and TRBJ1-1; D gene ambiguous. This CDR3 spans 18 amino acids. CDR1 and CDR2 from the germline V gene are SGHKS and YYEKEE (reference sequence). Trimming cost V 1 base and J 1 base, with 20 bases left between them. DNA of the CDR3: TGTGCCAGCAGCTTGTCGGTGACGGCGGGCCTCTGGAACACTGAAGCTTTCTTT. Translated: CASSLSVTAGLWNTEAFF.

The chain has TRBV4-1 and TRBJ2-7; 13 bases fit TRBD2. Per germline, CDR1 MGHRA and CDR2 YSYEKL. Losses at the gene ends were 1 base for V and 4 bases for J; bases not matched to a gene: 7. The CDR3 sequence is 17 residues long. This chain's CDR3 is CASSQGGLAGSLYEQYF. CDR3 DNA sequence: TGCGCCAGCAGCCAAGGGGGACTAGCGGGATCCTTATACGAGCAGTACTTC.

In nucleotides, the CDR3 is TGTGCCAGCAGCCGCCGGACAGCCTACGAGCAGTACTTC. Its protein is CASSRRTAYEQYF. The gene calls are TRBV11-2 and TRBJ2-7; possible D gene TRBD1, 6 bases. The V gene lost 5 bases and the J gene lost 2 bases, with 10 bases spanning the gap. CDR1 and CDR2 (germline): SGHAT, FQNNGV. The CDR3 covers 13 residues. The full variable domain, completed using reference TRBV11-2 and TRBJ2-7, is EAGVAQSPRYKIIEKRQSVAFWCNPISGHATLYWYQQILGQGPKLLIQFQNNGVVDDSQLPKDRFSAERLKGVDSTLKIQPAKLEDSAVYLCASSRRTAYEQYFGPGTRLTVT.

The gene calls are TRBV6-5 and TRBJ1-2; possible D gene TRBD1, 6 bases. The length of the CDR3 is 15 residues. Germline lookup yields CDR1 MNHEY and CDR2 SVGAGI. V was cut by 0 bases and J by 7 bases, with 15 bases left in between. The CDR3 spells CASSYSNAGGGGYTF. The CDR3 nucleotides are TGTGCCAGCAGTTACTCGAATGCGGGGGGCGGTGGCTACACCTTC.

The chain has TRBV5-1 and TRBJ1-1, with TRBD1 matching 11 bases. The CDR3 contains 14 residues. The J segment lost 5 bases and the V segment lost 3 bases, leaving 3 bases of the junction unmatched. The germline gives CDR1 SGHRS, CDR2 YFSETQ. CDR3 DNA sequence: TGCGCCAGCAGCTCCGGACAGGGGGCTACTGAAGCTTTCTTT. Its protein is CASSSGQGATEAFF.

The chain carries TRBV11-3 and TRBJ2-7; 8 bases match TRBD2. Germline V gene data show CDR1 as SGHNT and CDR2 as YENEEA. CDR3 length: 15 amino acids. The trim removed 4 bases at V and 2 bases at J, leaving 7 bases unmatched. The CDR3 region is CASSSKAGGTYEQYF. As DNA, the CDR3 is TGTGCCAGCAGCTCGAAGGCGGGGGGAACCTACGAGCAGTACTTC.

This sequence joins TRBV5-1 and TRBJ2-3; the D is unclear. Germline CDR1 SGHRS, CDR2 YFSETQ. Trimming stripped 0 bases from V and 6 bases from J, with 5 bases between. This CDR3 is 12 amino acids long. CDR3 sequence reads: CASSLVEDTQYF. The CDR3 DNA reads TGCGCCAGCAGCTTGGTGGAGGATACGCAGTATTTT.

The chain combines TRBV6-4 with TRBJ1-4; D possibly corresponds to TRBD1 (5 bases). V was shortened by 6 bases and J by 3 bases, with 14 bases between the two germline ends. In germline, CDR1 is MRHNA, CDR2 SNTAGT. CDR3 length: 15 amino acids. The CDR3: CASSDSGLANEKLFF. The CDR3 DNA follows: TGTGCCAGCAGCGATTCAGGGTTGGCTAATGAAAAACTGTTTTTT.

The chain combines TRBV5-1 with TRBJ2-5; D might be TRBD2 (5 bases). CDR3 length: 13 residues. Germline lookup yields CDR1 SGHRS and CDR2 YFSETQ. Trimming cost V 4 bases and J 1 base, with 8 bases left between them. In nucleotides, the CDR3 is TGCGCCAGCAGCCTCCGGGGCCAAGAGACCCAGTACTTC. Protein: CASSLRGQETQYF.

This chain connects TRBV2 to TRBJ1-2; D is possibly TRBD1 (6 bases). Germline assignment: CDR1 SNHLY and CDR2 FYNNEI. Trimming took 7 bases from V and 8 from J, leaving 11 bases between them. The CDR3 totals 11 residues. CDR3 nucleotide sequence: TGTGCCAGCACAGGGGCGATCGGCTACACCTTC. Translation gives CASTGAIGYTF.

The chain links TRBV4-3 to TRBJ2-7, with 9 nucleotides matching TRBD2. Germline CDR1 is LGHNA and CDR2 is YSLEER. The V segment lost 0 bases and the J segment 4 bases; nucleotides outside the gene matches: 4. The CDR3 sequence is 15 residues long. For the CDR3, the DNA is TGCGCCAGCAGCCAAGACTCTAGCGGGGTGTACGAGCAGTACTTC. Encoded protein: CASSQDSSGVYEQYF.

The rearrangement joins TRBV4-1 to TRBJ2-2; 9 bases fit TRBD2. In germline, CDR1 is MGHRA, CDR2 YSYEKL. The V segment lost 1 base and the J segment 6 bases; nucleotides outside the gene matches: 12. This CDR3 has 18 amino acids. The DNA for the CDR3 is TGCGCCAGCAGCCAAGCAAATGGGCGTGGCGGGGGGGCCGGGGAGCTGTTTTTT. Translating gives CASSQANGRGGGAGELFF.

The J gene is TRBJ2-2, the V gene TRBV2; 7 bases agree with TRBD1. CDR1 SNHLY and CDR2 FYNNEI come from the germline V gene. V was pared by 5 bases and J by 3 bases, with 6 bases of the junction left unmatched. The CDR3 runs 15 residues. The CDR3 protein is CASSTRQGDTGELFF. CDR3 DNA sequence: TGTGCCAGCAGTACCCGACAGGGAGACACCGGGGAGCTGTTTTTT.

This chain links TRBV9 with TRBJ2-5; TRBD2 matches at 8 bases. This CDR3 has 15 residues. Trimming cost V 0 bases and J 5 bases; bases outside gene matches: 6. CDR1 SGDLS and CDR2 YYNGEE come from the germline V gene. The CDR3: CASSVGTGGPETQYF. The CDR3 DNA sequence: TGTGCCAGCAGCGTAGGAACGGGGGGGCCGGAGACCCAGTACTTC.

The chain carries TRBV18 and TRBJ2-3, with 12 nucleotides matching TRBD2. The CDR3 sequence is 16 residues long. Germline CDR1 reads KGHSH; CDR2 reads LQKENI. V lost 3 bases and J lost 5; bases outside the gene matches: 6. The CDR3 nucleotides read TGTGCCAGCTCACCTAGACTAGCGGGAGTAGGAGATACGCAGTATTTT. It yields the protein CASSPRLAGVGDTQYF.

The chain is built from TRBV4-1 and TRBJ1-5; 7 nucleotides align to TRBD1. Germline-derived CDR1 and CDR2 are MGHRA and YSYEKL. The trim removed 4 bases at V and 6 bases at J, leaving 12 bases unmatched. The CDR3 has 16 residues. The CDR3 sequence: CASSPADRATGQPQHF. The CDR3 DNA reads TGCGCCAGCAGCCCTGCCGACAGGGCGACGGGTCAGCCCCAGCATTTT.

V is TRBV11-2 and J is TRBJ1-1; D is possibly TRBD1 (6 bases). Trimming removed 3 bases from V and 3 bases from J, with 8 bases in between. Looked up from germline, CDR1 is SGHAT and CDR2 is FQNNGV. The CDR3 totals 13 residues. Here the CDR3 DNA reads TGTGCCAGCAGCTTGTACAGGGACACTGAAGCTTTCTTT. Protein product: CASSLYRDTEAFF.

This clone was seen only once. The chain couples TRBV5-8 to TRBJ2-3, with 13 bases that match TRBD2. The CDR3 sequence is 17 residues long. V lost 0 bases, J lost 2 bases, and 3 bases stayed unmatched. Per the germline V gene, CDR1 is SGHTS and CDR2 is YDEGEE. CDR3 protein: CASSLGLAGGTTDTQYF. The CDR3 region has the DNA TGTGCCAGCAGCTTGGGACTAGCGGGGGGAACCACAGATACGCAGTATTTT.

The CDR3 reads CASRSGLAASYEQYF. For the CDR3, the DNA is TGTGCCAGCAGATCGGGACTAGCGGCTTCCTACGAGCAGTACTTC. The V gene is TRBV5-8, the J gene TRBJ2-7, with TRBD2 matching 11 bases. Trimming removed 5 bases from V and 1 base from J; junction bases left unmatched: 5. CDR3 length equals 15 residues. CDR1 is SGHTS and CDR2 is YDEGEE in the germline V gene.

This rearrangement joins TRBV9 to TRBJ2-3; 10 positions agree with TRBD1. The CDR3 is 15 amino acids. V lost 4 bases and J lost 3; bases outside the gene matches: 5. CDR1 is SGDLS, CDR2 YYNGEE, per germline. CDR3 sequence reads: CASSPRTGGTDTQYF. The CDR3 DNA reads TGTGCCAGCAGCCCAAGGACAGGGGGGACAGATACGCAGTATTTT. Together with reference TRBV9 and TRBJ2-3, the CDR3 gives the full variable domain: DSGVTQTPKHLITATGQRVTLRCSPRSGDLSVYWYQQSLDQGLQFLIQYYNGEERAKGNILERFSAQQFPDLHSELNLSSLELGDSALYFCASSPRTGGTDTQYFGPGTRLTVL.

This clone has only one observation. This chain connects TRBV18 to TRBJ1-5; D not certain. Germline V lookup: CDR1 KGHSH, CDR2 LQKENI. V was clipped by 4 bases and J by 7 bases, with 23 bases between them. The CDR3 loop spans 17 amino acids. The CDR3 DNA reads TGTGCCAGCTCACAATCCCAGGTATTGGGCCTCAGCCAGCCCCAGCATTTT. The encoded protein is CASSQSQVLGLSQPQHF.

This clone came up once. The chain is built from TRBV18 and TRBJ1-6, with 11 bases identical to TRBD1. The CDR3 runs to 14 residues. With 3 bases clipped from V and 12 bases from J, the junction kept 4 bases outside the gene matches. Per the germline V gene, CDR1 is KGHSH and CDR2 is LQKENI. The CDR3 bases are TGTGCCAGCTCACCGGGACAGGGGGTAAGACCCCTCCACTTT. It yields the protein CASSPGQGVRPLHF.

V and J are TRBV11-2 and TRBJ1-5; D not resolved. The germline gives CDR1 SGHAT, CDR2 FQNNGV. Trimming took 5 bases from V and 6 from J, leaving 14 bases between them. This CDR3 is built from 14 residues. CDR3 sequence (DNA): TGTGCCAGCAGCCTCTCGGGTTCGAGTCAGCCCCAGCATTTT. As protein: CASSLSGSSQPQHF.

The rearrangement links TRBV29-1 to TRBJ1-3, with 7 bases identical to TRBD1. V shed 6 bases and J 2 bases; nucleotides not matched to a gene: 10. Germline CDR1 and CDR2: SQVTM and ANQGSEA. The CDR3 consists of 15 residues. In DNA form, the CDR3 reads TGCAGCGTGATGGATCCACAGGGGACTGGAAACACCATATATTTT. Amino acids: CSVMDPQGTGNTIYF. The full variable domain, completed using reference TRBV29-1 and TRBJ1-3, is SAVISQKPSRDICQRGTSLTIQCQVDSQVTMMFWYRQQPGQSLTLIATANQGSEATYESGFVIDKFPISRPNLTFSTLTVSNMSPEDSSIYLCSVMDPQGTGNTIYFGEGSWLTVV.

CDR3 amino acids: CASSSEGDGYTF. CDR3 DNA: TGTGCCAGCAGCTCCGAGGGGGATGGCTACACCTTC. V gene TRBV7-9 combines with J gene TRBJ1-2; D might be TRBD1 (6 bases). The CDR3 spans 12 residues. With 4 bases removed from V and 6 bases from J, the gap between germline ends came to 9 bases. Germline V gene sequence: CDR1 SEHNR, CDR2 FQNEAQ (reference sequence).

This chain links TRBV4-2 with TRBJ2-3; TRBD1 might be the D (5 bases). Germline V lookup: CDR1 LGHNA, CDR2 YNFKEQ. The CDR3 has 16 residues. Between the trimmed V and J ends, which lost 1 base and 0 bases, there was a span of 11 bases. The CDR3 bases are TGTGCCAGCAGCCAAGGAAGGGGATCTAGCACAGATACGCAGTATTTT. The encoded protein is CASSQGRGSSTDTQYF.

The chain is built from TRBV5-6 and TRBJ1-6; TRBD1 aligns across 10 bases. This CDR3 is 15 amino acids long. Losses at the gene ends were 4 bases for V and 6 bases for J; bases not matched to a gene: 4. Germline V gene data show CDR1 as SGHDT and CDR2 as YYEEEE. CDR3 residues: CASSARTGGNSPLHF. Written as DNA, the CDR3 is TGTGCCAGCAGCGCTAGGACAGGGGGTAATTCACCCCTCCACTTT.